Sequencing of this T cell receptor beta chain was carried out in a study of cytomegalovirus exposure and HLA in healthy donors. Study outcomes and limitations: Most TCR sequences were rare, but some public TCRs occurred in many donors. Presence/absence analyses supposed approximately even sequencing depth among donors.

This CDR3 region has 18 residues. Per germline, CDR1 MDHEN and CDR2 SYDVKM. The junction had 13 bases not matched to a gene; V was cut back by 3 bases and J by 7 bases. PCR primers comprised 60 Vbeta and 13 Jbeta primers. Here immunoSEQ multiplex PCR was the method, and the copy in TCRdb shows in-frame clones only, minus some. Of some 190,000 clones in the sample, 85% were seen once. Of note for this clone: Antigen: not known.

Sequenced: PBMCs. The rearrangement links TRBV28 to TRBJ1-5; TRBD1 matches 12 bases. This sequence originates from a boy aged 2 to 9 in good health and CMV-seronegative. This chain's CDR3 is CASSFPGTGGQFPQPQHF. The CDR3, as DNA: TGTGCCAGCAGTTTCCCAGGGACAGGGGGCCAATTCCCCCAGCCCCAGCATTTT.